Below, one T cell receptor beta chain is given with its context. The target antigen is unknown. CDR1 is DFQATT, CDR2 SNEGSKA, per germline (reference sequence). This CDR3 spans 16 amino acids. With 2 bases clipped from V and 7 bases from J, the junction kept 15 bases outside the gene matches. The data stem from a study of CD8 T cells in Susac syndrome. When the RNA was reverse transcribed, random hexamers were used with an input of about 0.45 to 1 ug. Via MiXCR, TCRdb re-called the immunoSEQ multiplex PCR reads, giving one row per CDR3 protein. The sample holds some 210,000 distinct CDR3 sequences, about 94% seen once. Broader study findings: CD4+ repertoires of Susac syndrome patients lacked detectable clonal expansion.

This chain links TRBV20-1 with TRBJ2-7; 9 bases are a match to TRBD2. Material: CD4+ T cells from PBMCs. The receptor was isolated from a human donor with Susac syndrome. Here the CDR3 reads CSARNRQRGARWEQYF. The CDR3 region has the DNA TGCAGTGCTAGAAACCGTCAGCGGGGGGCCCGATGGGAGCAGTACTTC.